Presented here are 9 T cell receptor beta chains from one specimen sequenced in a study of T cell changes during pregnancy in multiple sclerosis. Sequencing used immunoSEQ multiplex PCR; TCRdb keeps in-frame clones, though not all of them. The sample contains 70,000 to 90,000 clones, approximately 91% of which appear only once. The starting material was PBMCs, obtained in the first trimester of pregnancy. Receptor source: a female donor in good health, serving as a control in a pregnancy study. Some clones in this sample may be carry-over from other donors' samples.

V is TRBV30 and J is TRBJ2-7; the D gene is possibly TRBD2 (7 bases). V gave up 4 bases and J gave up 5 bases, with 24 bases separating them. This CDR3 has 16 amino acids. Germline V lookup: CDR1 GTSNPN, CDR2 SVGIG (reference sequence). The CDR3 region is CAWKPPFEGGLNEQYF. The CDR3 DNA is TGTGCCTGGAAACCTCCTTTTGAGGGGGGGCTTAACGAGCAGTACTTC.

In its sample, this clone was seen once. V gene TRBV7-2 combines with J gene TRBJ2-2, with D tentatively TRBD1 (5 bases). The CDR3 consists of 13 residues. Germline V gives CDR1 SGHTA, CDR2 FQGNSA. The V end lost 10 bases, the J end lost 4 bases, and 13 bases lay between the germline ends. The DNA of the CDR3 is TGTGCCATAAGAAGACAGCCCACCGGGGAGCTGTTTTTT. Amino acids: CAIRRQPTGELFF. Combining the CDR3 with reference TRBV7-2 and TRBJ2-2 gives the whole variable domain GAGVSQSPSNKVTEKGKDVELRCDPISGHTALYWYRQSLGQGLEFLIYFQGNSAPDKSGLPSDRFSAERTGGSVSTLTIQRTQQEDSAVYLCAIRRQPTGELFFGEGSRLTVL.

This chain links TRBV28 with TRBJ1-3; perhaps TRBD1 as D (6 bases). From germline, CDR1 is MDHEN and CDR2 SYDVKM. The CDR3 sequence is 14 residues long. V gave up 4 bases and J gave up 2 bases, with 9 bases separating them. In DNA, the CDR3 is TGTGCCAGCAGTTCAGGGGTAACTGGAAACACCATATATTTT. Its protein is CASSSGVTGNTIYF.

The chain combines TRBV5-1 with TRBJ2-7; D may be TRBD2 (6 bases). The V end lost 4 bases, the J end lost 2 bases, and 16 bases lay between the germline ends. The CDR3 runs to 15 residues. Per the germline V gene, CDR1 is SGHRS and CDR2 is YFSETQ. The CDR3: CASSPRGSDTYEQYF. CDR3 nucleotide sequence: TGCGCCAGCAGCCCGCGGGGATCAGACACCTACGAGCAGTACTTC.

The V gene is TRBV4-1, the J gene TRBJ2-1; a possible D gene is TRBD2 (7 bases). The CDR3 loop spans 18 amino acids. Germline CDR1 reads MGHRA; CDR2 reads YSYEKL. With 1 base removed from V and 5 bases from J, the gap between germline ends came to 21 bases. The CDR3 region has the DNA TGCGCCAGCAGCCAAGGGGTGGCGCGGGGGCGCCCTAACAATGAGCAGTTCTTC. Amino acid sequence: CASSQGVARGRPNNEQFF.

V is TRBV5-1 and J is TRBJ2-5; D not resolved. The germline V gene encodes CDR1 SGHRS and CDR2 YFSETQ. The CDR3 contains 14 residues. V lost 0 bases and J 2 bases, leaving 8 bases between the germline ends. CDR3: CASSLGARQETQYF. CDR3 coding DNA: TGCGCCAGCAGCTTGGGGGCAAGGCAAGAGACCCAGTACTTC.

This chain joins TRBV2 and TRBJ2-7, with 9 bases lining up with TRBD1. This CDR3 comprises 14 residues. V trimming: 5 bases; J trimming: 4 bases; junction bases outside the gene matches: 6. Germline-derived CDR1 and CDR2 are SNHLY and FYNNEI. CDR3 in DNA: TGTGCCAGCAGTCTAGGACAGGGGAAATACGAGCAGTACTTC. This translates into CASSLGQGKYEQYF.

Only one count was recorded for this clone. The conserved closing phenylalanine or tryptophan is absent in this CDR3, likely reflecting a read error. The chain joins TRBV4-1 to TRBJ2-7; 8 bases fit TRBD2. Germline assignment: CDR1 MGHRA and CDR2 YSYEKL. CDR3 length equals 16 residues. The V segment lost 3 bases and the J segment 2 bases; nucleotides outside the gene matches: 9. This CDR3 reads CASSQAGASGPYEQYL. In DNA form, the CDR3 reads TGCGCCAGCAGCCAGGCGGGTGCTAGCGGGCCCTACGAGCAGTACCTC.

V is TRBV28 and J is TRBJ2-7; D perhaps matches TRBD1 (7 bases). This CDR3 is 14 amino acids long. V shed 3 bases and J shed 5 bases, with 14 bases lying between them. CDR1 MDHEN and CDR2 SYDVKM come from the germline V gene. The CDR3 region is CASSFPGGLNEQYF. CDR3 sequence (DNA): TGTGCCAGCAGTTTTCCAGGGGGACTCAACGAGCAGTACTTC.